This is a list of T cell receptor beta chains from one sample in a study of high-grade serous ovarian cancer treatment subgroups. Method: immunoSEQ multiplex PCR; TCRdb's copy keeps in-frame clones and lacks some. The sample has about 16,000 clones; roughly 70% are singletons. Input material: tumor tissue. Source of these receptors: a human donor with high-grade serous ovarian cancer. CDR3s include the opening cysteine and the closing phenylalanine or tryptophan. Each record gives: V gene, D gene, J gene, CDR3 protein. A D gene is named only where the DNA matches it firmly.

v_gene: TRBV5-4; d_gene: .; j_gene: TRBJ2-2; CDR3aa: CASRLGPSTGELFF
v_gene: TRBV10-3; d_gene: .; j_gene: TRBJ2-1; CDR3aa: CAIRPGVSGSEQFF
v_gene: TRBV27; d_gene: .; j_gene: TRBJ1-2; CDR3aa: CASRNSDRHGYTF
v_gene: TRBV6-1; d_gene: .; j_gene: TRBJ1-4; CDR3aa: CASRMTAQNEKLFF
v_gene: TRBV9; d_gene: .; j_gene: TRBJ1-2; CDR3aa: CASSVTPTTNYGYTF
v_gene: TRBV5-6; d_gene: TRBD1; j_gene: TRBJ1-1; CDR3aa: CASSYGTGGAEAFF
v_gene: TRBV28; d_gene: .; j_gene: TRBJ1-5; CDR3aa: CASSFVDLGNQPQHF
v_gene: TRBV4-1; d_gene: .; j_gene: TRBJ1-6; CDR3aa: CASSQPRFQGGSPLHF
v_gene: TRBV29-1; d_gene: TRBD1; j_gene: TRBJ1-2; CDR3aa: CSVGGQGAGYTF
v_gene: TRBV6-5; d_gene: .; j_gene: TRBJ2-7; CDR3aa: CASSYSPQGGYEQYF
v_gene: TRBV5-4; d_gene: TRBD1; j_gene: TRBJ1-6; CDR3aa: CASSRWTGPDTPLHF
v_gene: TRBV10-3; d_gene: .; j_gene: TRBJ2-1; CDR3aa: CAISESILLRSNEQFF
v_gene: TRBV13; d_gene: TRBD2; j_gene: TRBJ2-7; CDR3aa: CASSLGLAGGPVEQYF
v_gene: TRBV11-1; d_gene: .; j_gene: TRBJ1-4; CDR3aa: CASSFSLTPDHSDELFF
v_gene: TRBV6-1; d_gene: TRBD1; j_gene: TRBJ2-5; CDR3aa: CASSGIPWTGTQETQYF
v_gene: TRBV5-3; d_gene: TRBD1; j_gene: TRBJ1-2; CDR3aa: CARSWDREAYGYTF
v_gene: TRBV27; d_gene: .; j_gene: TRBJ1-4; CDR3aa: CASSLGQGREKLFF
v_gene: TRBV23-1; d_gene: .; j_gene: TRBJ1-5; CDR3aa: CASSQFQGIGNQPQHF
v_gene: TRBV6-5; d_gene: TRBD2; j_gene: TRBJ2-7; CDR3aa: CASTPRPGGNYEQYF
v_gene: TRBV9; d_gene: .; j_gene: TRBJ2-7; CDR3aa: CASSRTSGEQYF
v_gene: TRBV29-1; d_gene: .; j_gene: TRBJ1-4; CDR3aa: CSVEQGDLPTNEKLFF
v_gene: TRBV30; d_gene: TRBD2; j_gene: TRBJ2-2; CDR3aa: CAWSSGGSGELFF
v_gene: TRBV19; d_gene: TRBD1; j_gene: TRBJ2-3; CDR3aa: CASSIGGQVSTDTQYF
v_gene: TRBV9; d_gene: TRBD2; j_gene: TRBJ2-1; CDR3aa: CASSGTSGGADNEQFF
v_gene: TRBV10-3; d_gene: .; j_gene: TRBJ2-3; CDR3aa: CAISEGGAVDTQYF
v_gene: TRBV6-1; d_gene: TRBD1; j_gene: TRBJ1-5; CDR3aa: CASRTGGNQPQHF
v_gene: TRBV19; d_gene: .; j_gene: TRBJ1-2; CDR3aa: CASSIGSGRGYTF
v_gene: TRBV19; d_gene: TRBD2; j_gene: TRBJ2-7; CDR3aa: CASSIAGGFDEQYF
v_gene: TRBV5-6; d_gene: TRBD2; j_gene: TRBJ2-3; CDR3aa: CASSLAAGAGDTQYF
v_gene: TRBV28; d_gene: .; j_gene: TRBJ1-4; CDR3aa: CASTRAGFSEKLFF
v_gene: TRBV7-9; d_gene: TRBD1; j_gene: TRBJ1-2; CDR3aa: CASSLMGVDRAGYTF
v_gene: TRBV6-6; d_gene: .; j_gene: TRBJ1-1; CDR3aa: CASRPNEAFF
v_gene: TRBV30; d_gene: .; j_gene: TRBJ2-7; CDR3aa: CAWTSSGEQYF
v_gene: TRBV2; d_gene: TRBD2; j_gene: TRBJ2-1; CDR3aa: CASSEGTSLNEQFF
v_gene: TRBV7-9; d_gene: .; j_gene: TRBJ1-2; CDR3aa: CASSYGPNYGYTF
v_gene: TRBV6-4; d_gene: .; j_gene: TRBJ2-3; CDR3aa: CASSAQRSTDTQYF
v_gene: TRBV5-6; d_gene: .; j_gene: TRBJ2-2; CDR3aa: CASSLGTILANTGELFF
v_gene: TRBV5-1; d_gene: .; j_gene: TRBJ1-2; CDR3aa: CASSLTGPTGYTF
v_gene: TRBV6-1; d_gene: TRBD1; j_gene: TRBJ1-2; CDR3aa: CASSSWDSPNYGYTF
v_gene: TRBV7-9; d_gene: .; j_gene: TRBJ2-7; CDR3aa: CASSSPAPWTLEQYF
v_gene: TRBV4-2; d_gene: TRBD2; j_gene: TRBJ2-2; CDR3aa: CASGHGVARGGPGTGELFF
v_gene: TRBV28; d_gene: .; j_gene: TRBJ1-2; CDR3aa: CAVIGQNYGYTF
v_gene: TRBV7-9; d_gene: TRBD2; j_gene: TRBJ2-3; CDR3aa: CASSLSGGAQYF
v_gene: TRBV4-1; d_gene: .; j_gene: TRBJ2-1; CDR3aa: CASSQDISFVALSSSYNEQFF
v_gene: TRBV5-1; d_gene: .; j_gene: TRBJ2-5; CDR3aa: CASSLEETQYF
v_gene: TRBV10-3; d_gene: TRBD1; j_gene: TRBJ2-7; CDR3aa: CAIRETGSSYEQYF
v_gene: TRBV11-3; d_gene: TRBD2; j_gene: TRBJ2-3; CDR3aa: CASSLGLAGGAQGTQYF